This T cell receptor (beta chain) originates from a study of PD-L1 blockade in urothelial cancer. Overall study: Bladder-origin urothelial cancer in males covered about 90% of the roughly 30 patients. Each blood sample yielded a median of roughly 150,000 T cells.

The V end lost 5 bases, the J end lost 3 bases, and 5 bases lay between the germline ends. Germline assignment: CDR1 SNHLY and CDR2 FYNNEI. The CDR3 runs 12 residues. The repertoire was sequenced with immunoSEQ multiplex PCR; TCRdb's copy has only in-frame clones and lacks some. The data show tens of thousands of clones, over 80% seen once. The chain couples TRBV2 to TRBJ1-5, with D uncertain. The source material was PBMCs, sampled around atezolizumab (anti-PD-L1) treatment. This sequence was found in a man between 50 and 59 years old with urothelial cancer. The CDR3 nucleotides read TGTGCCAGCAGTCATGTCAATCAGCCCCAGCATTTT. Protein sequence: CASSHVNQPQHF.